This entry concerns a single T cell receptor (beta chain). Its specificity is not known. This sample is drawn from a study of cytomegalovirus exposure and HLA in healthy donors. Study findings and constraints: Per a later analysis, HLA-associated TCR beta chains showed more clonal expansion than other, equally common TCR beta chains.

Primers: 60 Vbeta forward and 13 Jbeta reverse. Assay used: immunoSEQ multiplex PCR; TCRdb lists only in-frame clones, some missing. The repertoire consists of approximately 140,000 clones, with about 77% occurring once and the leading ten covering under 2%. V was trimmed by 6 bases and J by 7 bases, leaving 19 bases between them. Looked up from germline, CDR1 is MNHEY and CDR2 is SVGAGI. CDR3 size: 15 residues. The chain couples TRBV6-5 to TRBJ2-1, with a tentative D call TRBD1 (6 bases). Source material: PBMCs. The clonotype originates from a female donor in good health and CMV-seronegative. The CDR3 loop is CASSHPHVTGNEQFF. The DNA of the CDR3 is TGTGCCAGCAGCCACCCTCATGTTACAGGGAATGAGCAGTTCTTC.